Sequencing of this T cell receptor (beta chain) was carried out in a study of T-cell reconstitution after alpha-beta-depleted transplantation in children. The TCRbeta library was prepared with unique molecular identifiers. TCRdb re-called the PCR reads with MiXCR, one entry per CDR3 protein. The sample comprises 440,000 or so distinct CDR3 sequences, 43% of which are singletons, and under 35% rests with the top ten. This CDR3 contains 13 residues. V shed 9 bases and J shed 0 bases, with 9 bases lying between them. Germline V lookup: CDR1 SNHLY, CDR2 FYNNEI. The chain is built from TRBV2 and TRBJ1-3; TRBD1 is a possible D gene (6 bases). The sequence came from a girl aged 2 to 9 with aplastic anemia, due to receive a stem cell transplant. The starting material was PBMCs, obtained before TCRalphabeta/CD19-depleted stem cell transplant. The CDR3 DNA sequence: TGTGCCAGGGGGGCCCTCTCTGGAAACACCATATATTTT. Protein: CARGALSGNTIYF.